This passage covers 14 T cell receptor beta chains from one sample sequenced in a study of CD4 T cells in relation to SARS-CoV-2 and coronaviruses. The table came from immunoSEQ multiplex PCR; TCRdb's copy has only in-frame clones and leaves some out. The sample has some 69,000 clones, over 90% seen once; the top ten hold 0.13% to 0.15%. Before the COVID-19 pandemic, during about 2010-2018, CD4+ T cells were taken from unexposed donors. Sequences were obtained from naive CD4+ T cells from PBMCs. Noted subset: naive CD4+ T cells isolated by negative enrichment. These receptors originate from a human donor in good health.

DNA of the CDR3: TGTGCCAGTCGGGTGGCGAGAGCGGATAATTCACCCCTCCACTTT. Protein: CASRVARADNSPLHF. The rearrangement joins TRBV28 to TRBJ1-6; D is unresolved. Trimming cost V 9 bases and J 5 bases, with 17 bases left between them. In germline, CDR1 is MDHEN, CDR2 SYDVKM. The CDR3 length is 15 residues.

The J gene is TRBJ1-5, the V gene TRBV3-1 (or the pseudogene TRBV3-2); the D gene is possibly TRBD1 (5 bases). The length of the CDR3 is 14 residues. V was shortened by 0 bases and J by 8 bases, with 11 bases between the two germline ends. CDR1 is LGHDT, CDR2 YNNKEL, per germline (reference sequence). For the CDR3, the DNA is TGTGCCAGCAGCCAAGAACCAGGGCGGGAGCCCCAGCATTTT. Translating it yields CASSQEPGREPQHF.

The chain recombines TRBV5-1 with TRBJ2-1; 10 nucleotides align to TRBD2. Trimming removed 0 bases from V and 14 bases from J; junction bases left unmatched: 8. The CDR3 is made up of 14 amino acids. Per germline, CDR1 SGHRS and CDR2 YFSETQ. Here the CDR3 reads CASSLDELAGLEFF. The CDR3 DNA reads as TGCGCCAGCAGCTTGGATGAACTAGCGGGATTAGAGTTCTTC.

The chain carries TRBV19 and TRBJ1-1; 8 nucleotides agree with TRBD1. CDR3 length: 14 amino acids. The trim removed 10 bases at V and 2 bases at J, leaving 9 bases unmatched. The germline CDR1 and CDR2 sequences are LNHDA and SQIVND (reference sequence). CDR3 sequence (DNA): TGTGCCACCTACGACAGGGGTAGAAACACTGAAGCTTTCTTT. Its protein is CATYDRGRNTEAFF.

V and J are TRBV9 and TRBJ1-3; 7 nucleotides line up with TRBD1. CDR3 length: 14 amino acids. Germline CDR1 SGDLS, CDR2 YYNGEE. The V segment lost 1 base and the J segment 7 bases; nucleotides outside the gene matches: 5. This CDR3 reads CASSVQGVPNTIYF. As DNA, the CDR3 is TGTGCCAGCAGCGTACAGGGGGTTCCCAACACCATATATTTT.

The chain uses TRBV6-1 and TRBJ2-5, with D tentatively TRBD1 (6 bases). CDR1 MNHNS and CDR2 SASEGT come from the germline V gene. V shed 1 base and J shed 2 bases, with 8 bases lying between them. There are 14 residues in the CDR3. CDR3 sequence (DNA): TGTGCCAGCAGTGAAGGGACAGCTCAAGAGACCCAGTACTTC. It codes for CASSEGTAQETQYF.

V and J are TRBV4-2 and TRBJ2-7, with D possibly matching TRBD2 (6 bases). The germline V gene encodes CDR1 LGHNA and CDR2 YNFKEQ. Trimming removed 0 bases from V and 6 bases from J, with 15 bases in between. This CDR3 is 15 amino acids long. This CDR3 is CASSQDNHPGVEQYF. CDR3 bases: TGTGCCAGCAGCCAAGATAACCACCCGGGGGTCGAGCAGTACTTC.

The V call is TRBV5-6, the J call TRBJ2-3; D could derive from TRBD1 or TRBD2 (5 bases each). The germline CDR1 and CDR2 sequences are SGHDT and YYEEEE. The V gene lost 6 bases and the J gene lost 0 bases, with 17 bases spanning the gap. The CDR3 has 16 residues. CDR3 in amino acids: CASISTGGPSTDTQYF. CDR3 nucleotides: TGTGCCAGCATCTCTACTGGGGGACCTAGCACAGATACGCAGTATTTT. The entire variable domain, with the rest obtained from reference TRBV5-6 and TRBJ2-3, is as follows: DAGVTQSPTHLIKTRGQQVTLRCSPKSGHDTVSWYQQALGQGPQFIFQYYEEEERQRGNFPDRFSGHQFPNYSSELNVNALLLGDSALYLCASISTGGPSTDTQYFGPGTRLTVL.

V usage is TRBV29-1 and J usage is TRBJ2-7; D might be TRBD2 (5 bases). Germline V lookup: CDR1 SQVTM, CDR2 ANQGSEA. V gave up 6 bases and J gave up 2 bases, with 11 bases separating them. The CDR3 runs to 12 residues. Here the CDR3 DNA reads TGCAGCGTGCCCGTCGGGGCCTACGAGCAGTACTTC. It translates to CSVPVGAYEQYF.

In regard to this clone: At one end, the junction sequence differs from germline, possibly due to a read error. The gene calls are TRBV24-1 and TRBJ1-3, with D possibly being TRBD1 (6 bases). The CDR3 is 12 residues long. Per the germline V gene, CDR1 is KGHDR and CDR2 is SFDVKD. The CDR3 spells CATSDPTGNMDF. DNA for the CDR3: TGTGCCACCAGTGACCCCACAGGGAATATGGATTTT.

This chain connects TRBV7-9 to TRBJ2-5; no reliable D call. Trimming removed 5 bases at V and 5 bases at J, with 6 bases between. Germline V gives CDR1 SEHNR, CDR2 FQNEAQ (reference sequence). The CDR3 has 11 amino acids. The CDR3 DNA sequence: TGTGCCAGCAGCATTGGGGAGACCCAGTACTTC. Its protein product is CASSIGETQYF.

The V call is TRBV14, the J call TRBJ1-1; no definite D call. CDR1 is SGHDN and CDR2 is FVKESK in the germline V gene. The V and J ends lost 1 base and 5 bases respectively, with 8 bases between them. CDR3 length: 13 residues. CDR3 residues: CASSQGLITEAFF. CDR3 DNA sequence: TGTGCCAGCAGCCAAGGATTAATTACTGAAGCTTTCTTT.

This clone was detected a few times. The V and J genes are TRBV7-3 and TRBJ2-2; tentatively, D is TRBD1 (5 bases). The CDR3 has 14 amino acids. Trimming stripped 5 bases from V and 7 bases from J, with 14 bases between. The V gene's germline CDR1 is SGHTA and CDR2 FQGTGA. The CDR3 DNA reads TGTGCCAGCAGCCCGCGGCAGGGAAACGGGGAGCTGTTTTTT. Its protein product is CASSPRQGNGELFF.

V and J are TRBV27 and TRBJ2-1; TRBD2 matches at 10 bases. The V segment lost 3 bases and the J segment 0 bases; nucleotides outside the gene matches: 2. CDR1 MNHEY and CDR2 SMNVEV come from the germline V gene (reference sequence). CDR3 size: 16 residues. The CDR3 protein is CASSFPSGSSYNEQFF. The CDR3 coding sequence is TGTGCCAGCAGTTTCCCTAGCGGGAGCTCCTACAATGAGCAGTTCTTC.